The next 25 T cell receptor beta chains were all read from a single sample in a study of vaccination effects on CD4 cells after COVID-19. This table comes from immunoSEQ multiplex PCR, and its TCRdb copy is limited to in-frame clones, with some not included. Among tens of thousands of clones listed, around 70% were seen once. With more than nine days of culture completed, CD4+ T cells were isolated. The vaccine given was either BNT162b2 or mRNA-1273, in two doses. No cognate antigen is known for these TCRs. The specimen was CD4+ T cells from PBMCs cultured without peptide, collected after COVID-19 vaccination. These receptors originate from a human donor who received a COVID-19 vaccine.

The sample holds a few counts of this clone. The chain links TRBV19 to TRBJ1-1; 10 positions match TRBD1. The CDR3 extends over 14 amino acids. The germline gives CDR1 LNHDA, CDR2 SQIVND (reference sequence). Unmatched junction bases numbered 6, after V lost 6 bases and J lost 5 bases. The chain's CDR3 is CASRPGTGETEAFF. In nucleotides, the CDR3 is TGTGCCAGTAGGCCCGGGACAGGGGAGACTGAAGCTTTCTTT.

The chain carries TRBV19 and TRBJ1-5, with D hard to call. This CDR3 contains 16 residues. Trimming cost V 0 bases and J 4 bases, with 13 bases left between them. In germline, CDR1 is LNHDA, CDR2 SQIVND (reference sequence). The CDR3 loop reads CASSIDAGIRNQPQHF. The CDR3 DNA sequence: TGTGCCAGTAGTATAGATGCGGGAATTCGTAATCAGCCCCAGCATTTT.

This clone was seen a single time. The V gene is TRBV12-5, the J gene TRBJ1-5; D is uncertain. This CDR3 has 13 amino acids. Trimming pared 0 bases from V and 9 bases from J, leaving 9 bases between. CDR1 and CDR2 (germline): LGHNT, FRNRAP. The CDR3 DNA reads TGTGCTAGTGGTTTGGTATTTAATTCGCCCCAGCATTTT. Protein product: CASGLVFNSPQHF.

This clone has only one observation. The rearrangement uses TRBV12-5 and TRBJ2-1; D remains ambiguous. Trimming removed 0 bases from V and 0 bases from J, with 9 bases in between. The CDR3 length is 16 residues. From germline, CDR1 is LGHNT and CDR2 FRNRAP. The CDR3 DNA is TGTGCTAGTGGTTTGGTACTTTCCAGCTCCTACAATGAGCAGTTCTTC. This translates into CASGLVLSSSYNEQFF.

The chain has TRBV20-1 and TRBJ2-6; D may match TRBD1 or TRBD2 (5 bases each). The CDR3 sequence is 15 residues long. Germline V gives CDR1 DFQATT, CDR2 SNEGSKA (reference sequence). Trimming removed 3 bases from V and 0 bases from J, with 9 bases in between. The CDR3, as DNA: TGCAGTGCTAGTCAGGGACCCTCTGGGGCCAACGTCCTGACTTTC. Its protein product is CSASQGPSGANVLTF.

As concerns this clone: The junction shows a germline mismatch at one end, possibly a read error. The genes are TRBV4-1 and TRBJ2-6; 12 bases line up with TRBD1. This CDR3 is built from 21 residues. Germline loops: CDR1 MGHRA, CDR2 YSYEKL. CDR3 DNA sequence: TGCGCCGGCAGCCAAGGCGAACGGGACAGGGGGCAGTTGTATGGGGCCAACGTCCTGACTTTC. Protein: CAGSQGERDRGQLYGANVLTF.

The chain combines TRBV13 with TRBJ2-3; 8 nucleotides align to TRBD1. The junction had 3 bases not matched to a gene; V was cut back by 4 bases and J by 3 bases. Germline V gene lookup returns CDR1 PRHDT and CDR2 FYEKMQ (reference sequence). The CDR3 contains 14 residues. DNA for the CDR3: TGTGCCAGCAGCTCTGGACAGGGAACAGATACGCAGTATTTT. Translation: CASSSGQGTDTQYF. The full variable domain, with the rest looked up from reference TRBV13 and TRBJ2-3, is AAGVIQSPRHLIKEKRETATLKCYPIPRHDTVYWYQQGPGQDPQFLISFYEKMQSDKGSIPDRFSAQQFSDYHSELNMSSLELGDSALYFCASSSGQGTDTQYFGPGTRLTVL.

This sequence joins TRBV7-2 and TRBJ1-2, with D possibly matching TRBD1 (6 bases). This CDR3 has 14 residues. Germline V lookup: CDR1 SGHTA, CDR2 FQGNSA. V gave up 3 bases and J gave up 1 base, with 9 bases separating them. Written as DNA, the CDR3 is TGTGCCAGCAGCTTGAACAGGGTTAACTATGGCTACACCTTC. This translates into CASSLNRVNYGYTF. The complete variable domain, with remaining parts taken from reference TRBV7-2 and TRBJ1-2, reads GAGVSQSPSNKVTEKGKDVELRCDPISGHTALYWYRQSLGQGLEFLIYFQGNSAPDKSGLPSDRFSAERTGGSVSTLTIQRTQQEDSAVYLCASSLNRVNYGYTFGSGTRLTVV.

This clone turned up a few times. The V and J genes are TRBV2 and TRBJ1-5, with D possibly TRBD1 on 5 matching bases. The V gene lost 8 bases and the J gene lost 3 bases, with 11 bases spanning the gap. The CDR3 loop spans 13 amino acids. Germline V lookup: CDR1 SNHLY, CDR2 FYNNEI. The CDR3 DNA follows: TGTGCCAGCGTAACAGGCCCCAATCAGCCCCAGCATTTT. Its protein product is CASVTGPNQPQHF.

The chain joins TRBV28 to TRBJ2-7, with no clear D. Deletions cut 5 bases from V and 4 bases from J, with 18 bases between. There are 15 residues in the CDR3. Germline lookup yields CDR1 MDHEN and CDR2 SYDVKM. Written as DNA, the CDR3 is TGTGCCAGCAGTATCGGAGCGTCGAGAGAGTACGAGCAGTACGTC. Translation gives CASSIGASREYEQYV.

This clone turned up a few times. This chain uses TRBV19 with TRBJ1-5; D remains ambiguous. Trimming cost V 0 bases and J 1 base, with 10 bases left between them. This CDR3 region has 16 residues. CDR1 LNHDA and CDR2 SQIVND come from the germline V gene (reference sequence). The chain's CDR3 is CASSIDLGRSNQPQHF. The CDR3 region has the DNA TGTGCCAGTAGTATAGATCTGGGGAGAAGCAATCAGCCCCAGCATTTT.

This clone was observed a single time. The genes are TRBV7-3 and TRBJ2-1, with 11 bases fitting TRBD1. Looked up from germline, CDR1 is SGHTA and CDR2 is FQGTGA. This CDR3 has 14 amino acids. Germline trimming cut 5 bases from V and 10 bases from J; bases unmatched to any gene: 7. CDR3: CASSAGTGGREQFF. CDR3 DNA sequence: TGTGCCAGCAGCGCCGGGACAGGGGGGAGGGAGCAGTTCTTC.

This rearrangement joins TRBV29-1 to TRBJ1-5; D possibly corresponds to TRBD1 (5 bases). Trimming shortened V by 4 bases and J by 4 bases, and 8 bases separated the two germline ends. Germline assignment: CDR1 SQVTM and CDR2 ANQGSEA. The CDR3 is 12 residues long. Written as DNA, the CDR3 is TGCAGCGTTGGGGGGACGAATCAGCCCCAGCATTTT. Its protein product is CSVGGTNQPQHF.

In this sample, this clone turned up a few times. The V and J genes are TRBV9 and TRBJ2-3; TRBD2 aligns across 11 bases. Trimming removed 2 bases from V and 2 bases from J; junction bases left unmatched: 4. Germline CDR1 and CDR2: SGDLS and YYNGEE. The CDR3 extends over 16 amino acids. The CDR3: CASSVSSGGTTDTQYF. As DNA, the CDR3 is TGTGCCAGCAGCGTCTCTAGCGGGGGGACCACAGATACGCAGTATTTT. Full variable domain (remainder filled in from reference TRBV9 and TRBJ2-3): DSGVTQTPKHLITATGQRVTLRCSPRSGDLSVYWYQQSLDQGLQFLIQYYNGEERAKGNILERFSAQQFPDLHSELNLSSLELGDSALYFCASSVSSGGTTDTQYFGPGTRLTVL.

This rearrangement joins TRBV5-4 to TRBJ2-3, with D unresolved. CDR3 length equals 13 residues. V was trimmed by 10 bases and J by 0 bases, leaving 12 bases between them. CDR1 is SGHNT, CDR2 YYREEE, per germline (reference sequence). The CDR3 sequence is CASGGKSTDTQYF. The CDR3, as DNA: TGTGCCTCCGGTGGAAAAAGCACAGATACGCAGTATTTT.

The chain uses TRBV19 and TRBJ2-5, with 9 bases that match TRBD2. Germline V lookup: CDR1 LNHDA, CDR2 SQIVND (reference sequence). The CDR3 has 13 amino acids. With 6 bases clipped from V and 5 bases from J, the junction kept 4 bases outside the gene matches. The CDR3 here is CASRVAGVETQYF. The DNA for the CDR3 is TGTGCCAGTAGGGTAGCGGGGGTGGAGACCCAGTACTTC.

This chain joins TRBV30 and TRBJ1-4; D is possibly TRBD1 (6 bases). CDR3 length: 15 residues. Germline V gene data show CDR1 as GTSNPN and CDR2 as SVGIG (reference sequence). Trimming removed 1 base at V and 0 bases at J, with 9 bases between. The CDR3 sequence: CAWSAGEATNEKLFF. Written as DNA, the CDR3 is TGTGCCTGGAGTGCAGGGGAGGCAACTAATGAAAAACTGTTTTTT.

This rearrangement joins TRBV7-8 to TRBJ2-7; no reliable D call. Germline CDR1 is SGHVS and CDR2 is FQNEAQ. V lost 3 bases to trimming and J lost 0 bases, with 9 bases between them. The CDR3 consists of 14 residues. DNA for the CDR3: TGTGCCAGCAGCTTCTTACAGACCTCCTACGAGCAGTACGTC. It encodes CASSFLQTSYEQYV.

This clone has only one observation. The chain employs TRBV9 and TRBJ2-2, with 8 bases fitting TRBD1. The J segment lost 6 bases and the V segment lost 2 bases, leaving 6 bases of the junction unmatched. Germline lookup yields CDR1 SGDLS and CDR2 YYNGEE. The CDR3 is 15 residues long. CDR3 sequence (DNA): TGTGCCAGCAGCGTGACAGGGGAGGTAGCCGGGGAGCTGTTTTTT. Encoded protein: CASSVTGEVAGELFF.

The chain uses TRBV18 and TRBJ1-2; D unclear. CDR1 and CDR2 (germline): KGHSH, LQKENI. This CDR3 has 13 residues. Between the trimmed V and J ends, which lost 8 bases and 6 bases, there was a span of 16 bases. Here the CDR3 DNA reads TGTGCCAGCACCACCGCTTCGGTTGATGGCTACACCTTC. Translated: CASTTASVDGYTF.

Of note for this clone: The same CDR3 is also encoded by other DNA sequences in this sample. The chain carries TRBV5-4 and TRBJ1-2; D ambiguous. Germline CDR1 is SGHNT and CDR2 is YYREEE (reference sequence). The CDR3 runs to 12 residues. Trimming removed 0 bases at V and 1 base at J, with 1 base between. The CDR3 here is CASSLDNYGYTF. CDR3 DNA: TGTGCCAGCAGCTTGGATAACTATGGCTACACCTTC.

V gene TRBV5-1 combines with J gene TRBJ1-4; 9 positions agree with TRBD1. V shed 2 bases, J shed 8 bases, and the junction held 7 bases outside the gene matches. The germline V gene has CDR1 SGHRS and CDR2 YFSETQ. The CDR3 is made up of 15 amino acids. The CDR3 loop reads CASSLQQGAEEKLFF. CDR3 DNA sequence: TGCGCCAGCAGCTTACAACAGGGGGCGGAGGAAAAACTGTTTTTT.

The rearrangement uses TRBV12-5 and TRBJ1-1; D is unresolved. The CDR3 sequence is 14 residues long. Trimming removed 7 bases at V and 0 bases at J, with 12 bases between. Germline V gives CDR1 LGHNT, CDR2 FRNRAP. This CDR3 reads CASAGGGLNTEAFF. The CDR3 nucleotides read TGTGCTAGTGCCGGAGGCGGTTTGAACACTGAAGCTTTCTTT.

The rearrangement uses TRBV6-4 and TRBJ2-6; D not certain. Germline V gene sequence: CDR1 MRHNA, CDR2 SNTAGT. V gave up 6 bases and J gave up 0 bases, with 9 bases separating them. The CDR3 is 15 residues long. CDR3 amino acids: CASSPQNSGANVLTF. CDR3 nucleotides: TGTGCCAGCAGCCCGCAAAACTCTGGGGCCAACGTCCTGACTTTC.

This rearrangement joins TRBV5-1 to TRBJ1-6; D not resolved. V gave up 0 bases and J gave up 3 bases, with 10 bases separating them. Germline CDR1 is SGHRS and CDR2 is YFSETQ. The CDR3 contains 16 residues. CDR3 sequence: CASSLEATNYNSPLHF. In nucleotides, the CDR3 is TGCGCCAGCAGCTTGGAGGCCACCAACTATAATTCACCCCTCCACTTT.